These 10 T cell receptor beta chains came from one sample sequenced in a study of T cell responses to AZD1222 COVID-19 vaccine. Generated by immunoSEQ multiplex PCR, the TCRdb table keeps only in-frame clones and is missing some. The profile shows 150,000 or so clones, around 92% of them singletons. Material: peripheral blood, obtained on day 0 of AZD1222 vaccination. These receptor sequences come from an adult in good health.

The rearrangement links TRBV18 to TRBJ2-1; 10 nucleotides align to TRBD2. Looked up from germline, CDR1 is KGHSH and CDR2 is LQKENI. This CDR3 comprises 17 residues. Losses at the gene ends were 6 bases for V and 4 bases for J; bases not matched to a gene: 12. The CDR3 spells CASSPSSGGLDYNEQFF. CDR3 DNA: TGTGCCAGCTCCCCTTCTAGCGGGGGTCTTGATTACAATGAGCAGTTCTTC.

The rearrangement joins TRBV5-1 to TRBJ2-1, with D possibly TRBD1 on 5 matching bases. The V end was cut by 0 bases, the J end by 5 bases, with 9 bases between. CDR3 length: 14 residues. Germline V gene lookup returns CDR1 SGHRS and CDR2 YFSETQ. CDR3 region: CASSLGGPHNEQFF. The CDR3 nucleotides are TGCGCCAGCAGCTTGGGGGGCCCTCACAATGAGCAGTTCTTC.

The chain recombines TRBV5-1 with TRBJ2-5; TRBD1 is a possible D gene (6 bases). CDR1 is SGHRS, CDR2 YFSETQ, per germline. V was pared by 4 bases and J by 5 bases, with 18 bases between. The CDR3 extends over 15 amino acids. The CDR3 is CASSGNQGRWETQYF. Here the CDR3 DNA reads TGCGCCAGCAGCGGGAATCAGGGGCGGTGGGAGACCCAGTACTTC.

The chain has TRBV6-1 and TRBJ1-1, with D tentatively TRBD1 (5 bases). This CDR3 spans 16 amino acids. V was pared by 4 bases and J by 6 bases, with 21 bases between. Looked up from germline, CDR1 is MNHNS and CDR2 is SASEGT. The CDR3 bases are TGTGCCAGCAGTGTGTGGCAGGGAGAGGGATTAGCTGAAGCTTTCTTT. It specifies CASSVWQGEGLAEAFF.

V and J are TRBV7-2 and TRBJ2-2; D may correspond to TRBD1 or TRBD2 (5 bases each). V lost 2 bases and J lost 3, with 10 bases in between. The CDR3 covers 15 residues. Looked up from germline, CDR1 is SGHTA and CDR2 is FQGNSA. The CDR3 sequence is CASSLPGTDTGELFF. DNA for the CDR3: TGTGCCAGCAGCTTACCGGGGACGGACACCGGGGAGCTGTTTTTT. The variable domain in full, with the rest retrieved from reference TRBV7-2 and TRBJ2-2, is GAGVSQSPSNKVTEKGKDVELRCDPISGHTALYWYRQSLGQGLEFLIYFQGNSAPDKSGLPSDRFSAERTGGSVSTLTIQRTQQEDSAVYLCASSLPGTDTGELFFGEGSRLTVL.

V and J are TRBV27 and TRBJ2-2, with D perhaps matching TRBD2 (6 bases). This CDR3 spans 16 amino acids. Germline-derived CDR1 and CDR2 are MNHEY and SMNVEV (reference sequence). The V gene lost 0 bases and the J gene lost 5 bases, with 13 bases spanning the gap. Written as DNA, the CDR3 is TGTGCCAGCAGTTTATCGGTCGGGGGTCAAACCGGGGAGCTGTTTTTT. Protein: CASSLSVGGQTGELFF.

V usage is TRBV5-4 and J usage is TRBJ2-1, with D tentatively TRBD1 (7 bases). With 4 bases removed from V and 2 bases from J, the gap between germline ends came to 13 bases. Germline assignment: CDR1 SGHNT and CDR2 YYREEE (reference sequence). The CDR3 sequence is 15 residues long. CDR3 residues: CASSQGGTAYNEQFF. The DNA of the CDR3 is TGTGCCAGCAGCCAGGGGGGCACCGCCTACAATGAGCAGTTCTTC.

The chain employs TRBV13 and TRBJ1-1; TRBD1 aligns across 7 bases. The germline CDR1 and CDR2 sequences are PRHDT and FYEKMQ (reference sequence). Germline trimming cut 8 bases from V and 1 base from J; bases unmatched to any gene: 19. The CDR3 extends over 18 amino acids. CDR3 DNA: TGTGCCAGCCTTAGGCTTTCGGGACAGAGATCACGGAACACTGAAGCTTTCTTT. Its translation is CASLRLSGQRSRNTEAFF.

The chain joins TRBV28 to TRBJ2-7; 8 bases are shared with TRBD1. J gave up 3 bases and V 7 bases, and 8 bases lay outside the gene matches. Germline CDR1 is MDHEN and CDR2 is SYDVKM. This CDR3 is 14 amino acids long. The CDR3 sequence: CASNTGTGNYEQYF. The CDR3 DNA follows: TGTGCCAGCAACACCGGGACAGGAAACTACGAGCAGTACTTC.

The J gene is TRBJ1-5, the V gene TRBV15, with D hard to call. The CDR3 length is 16 residues. Deletions cut 0 bases from V and 7 bases from J, with 16 bases between. CDR1 and CDR2 (germline): LNHNV, YYDKDF (reference sequence). The CDR3 here is CATSREGPLYPQPQHF. The CDR3 DNA reads TGTGCCACCAGCAGAGAGGGCCCTTTGTACCCACAGCCCCAGCATTTT.